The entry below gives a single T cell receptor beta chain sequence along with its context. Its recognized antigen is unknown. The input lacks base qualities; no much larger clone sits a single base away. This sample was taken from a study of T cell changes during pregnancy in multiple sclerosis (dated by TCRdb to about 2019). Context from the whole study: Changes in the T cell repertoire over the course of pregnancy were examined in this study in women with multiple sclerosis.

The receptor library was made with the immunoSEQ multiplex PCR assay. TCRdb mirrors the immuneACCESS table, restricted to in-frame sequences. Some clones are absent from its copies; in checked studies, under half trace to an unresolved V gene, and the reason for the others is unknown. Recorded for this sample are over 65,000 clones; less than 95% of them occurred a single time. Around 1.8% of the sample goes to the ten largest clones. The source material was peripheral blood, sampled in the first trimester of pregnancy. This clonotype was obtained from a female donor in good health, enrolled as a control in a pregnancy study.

The sequenced DNA: TGTGCCAGCATCTGGGTGGGGAGAACTGAAGCTTTCTTT. Its translation reads: CASIWVGRTEAFF. The V and J genes are TRBV13 and TRBJ1-1, with the D gene too uncertain to name. The germline V gene (reference sequence) gives CDR1 as PRHDT and CDR2 as FYEKMQ. The V and J ends are trimmed by 7 bases and 5 bases, leaving 14 bases between them. Its CDR3 holds 13 amino acids, cysteine through phenylalanine. The sequence is cut down to CDR3 DNA, 39 bases in frame from base 1.